These 25 T cell receptor beta chains came from one sample sequenced in a study of control samples from healthy donors and cancer patients. The assay was immunoSEQ multiplex PCR, and TCRdb's table has in-frame clones only and misses some. The sample has approximately 150,000 clones; about 91% are singletons. The specimen was blood. All receptors derive from a man aged 30-40 years in good health.

This clone was detected a few times. V usage is TRBV7-9 and J usage is TRBJ2-7; the match to TRBD1 covers 9 bases. V lost 4 bases and J lost 4; bases outside the gene matches: 5. In germline, CDR1 is SEHNR, CDR2 FQNEAQ (reference sequence). The length of the CDR3 is 14 residues. CDR3 sequence reads: CASSSRDRAYEQYF. The CDR3 DNA reads TGTGCCAGCAGCTCCCGGGACAGGGCTTACGAGCAGTACTTC. Drawing the rest from reference TRBV7-9 and TRBJ2-7, the complete variable domain is DTGVSQNPRHKITKRGQNVTFRCDPISEHNRLYWYRQTLGQGPEFLTYFQNEAQLEKSRLLSDRFSAERPKGSFSTLEIQRTEQGDSAMYLCASSSRDRAYEQYFGPGTRLTVT.

Details on this clone: This CDR3 is missing its conserved last phenylalanine or tryptophan, likely due to a read error. The DNA is omitted, as the CDR3 cannot be located on it reliably, and the CDR3 follows TCRdb's listing. The chain joins TRBV20-1 to TRBJ1-2; whether TRBD1, the table's D call, matches the DNA was not checked. CDR1 and CDR2 (germline): DFQATT, SNEGSKA (reference sequence). The CDR3 is 9 residues long, ends included. The CDR3 loop is CSAVQWGRR.

The chain employs TRBV5-4 and TRBJ1-2, with a possible D match to TRBD1 (6 bases). The CDR3 is 16 residues long. V dropped 1 base and J dropped 5 bases, with 18 bases sitting between them. The V gene's germline CDR1 is SGHNT and CDR2 YYREEE (reference sequence). DNA of the CDR3: TGTGCCAGCAGCTTGTCTAGGCAGGGGACGTATTATGGCTACACCTTC. Translating it yields CASSLSRQGTYYGYTF.

The chain carries TRBV5-6 and TRBJ1-5; the D gene is possibly TRBD1 (6 bases). The CDR3 covers 15 residues. Trimming removed 2 bases at V and 5 bases at J, with 14 bases between. From germline, CDR1 is SGHDT and CDR2 YYEEEE. CDR3 protein: CASSFGDRSDQPQHF. CDR3 DNA sequence: TGTGCCAGCAGCTTTGGTGACAGGTCCGATCAGCCCCAGCATTTT.

The chain carries TRBV5-4 and TRBJ2-5; perhaps TRBD1 as D (5 bases). Looked up from germline, CDR1 is SGHNT and CDR2 is YYREEE (reference sequence). The germline V and J ends were trimmed by 4 bases and 2 bases, with 21 bases remaining between them. The CDR3 spans 17 residues. The CDR3 DNA sequence: TGTGCCAGCAGCCCTGAGTTGGATGGGGCAGAGCAAGAGACCCAGTACTTC. Protein sequence: CASSPELDGAEQETQYF.

The rearrangement uses TRBV9 and TRBJ2-7; 9 nucleotides match TRBD2. Germline assignment: CDR1 SGDLS and CDR2 YYNGEE. Germline trimming cut 3 bases from V and 0 bases from J; bases unmatched to any gene: 1. The CDR3 runs to 14 residues. In DNA form, the CDR3 reads TGTGCCAGCAGCGGCGGGGGGGTCTCCTACGAGCAGTACTTC. It specifies CASSGGGVSYEQYF.

The genes are TRBV13 and TRBJ1-1, with a weak D call TRBD1 (6 bases). Germline V lookup: CDR1 PRHDT, CDR2 FYEKMQ (reference sequence). CDR3 size: 13 residues. Between the trimmed V and J ends, which lost 1 base and 4 bases, there was a span of 7 bases. The CDR3 DNA reads TGTGCCAGCAGCTTAGAGGGGGGCACTGAAGCTTTCTTT. Protein sequence: CASSLEGGTEAFF.

This clone appeared a single time. Other DNA sequences in this specimen translate into the identical CDR3. J is TRBJ1-6 and V is TRBV7-8; the match to TRBD1 covers 9 bases. Germline V gene sequence: CDR1 SGHVS, CDR2 FQNEAQ. Losses at the gene ends were 5 bases for V and 5 bases for J; bases not matched to a gene: 4. CDR3 size: 15 residues. In DNA form, the CDR3 reads TGTGCCAGCAGCCCGGGACAGGGAAATAATTCACCCCTCCACTTT. Its protein is CASSPGQGNNSPLHF.

This sequence joins TRBV5-1 and TRBJ1-2, with D perhaps matching TRBD1 (5 bases). This CDR3 is 14 amino acids long. V lost 5 bases to trimming and J lost 2 bases, with 13 bases between them. Germline-derived CDR1 and CDR2 are SGHRS and YFSETQ. The CDR3: CASREQGVNYGYTF. CDR3 DNA sequence: TGCGCCAGCAGAGAGCAGGGAGTAAACTATGGCTACACCTTC. Combining the CDR3 with reference TRBV5-1 and TRBJ1-2 gives the whole variable domain KAGVTQTPRYLIKTRGQQVTLSCSPISGHRSVSWYQQTPGQGLQFLFEYFSETQRNKGNFPGRFSGRQFSNSRSEMNVSTLELGDSALYLCASREQGVNYGYTFGSGTRLTVV.

The chain combines TRBV6-1 with TRBJ1-1, with 7 bases lining up with TRBD1. V shed 3 bases and J 11 bases; nucleotides not matched to a gene: 9. The germline CDR1 and CDR2 sequences are MNHNS and SASEGT. The CDR3 has 13 amino acids. CDR3 nucleotide sequence: TGTGCCAGCAGTGATGGGCAGGGGGAATGGGCTTTCTTT. Residues: CASSDGQGEWAFF.

Written as DNA, the CDR3 is TGTGCCAGCAGCCGACCGACAGGGCAAGCGTACACCGGGGAGCTGTTTTTT. Amino acid sequence: CASSRPTGQAYTGELFF. The J gene is TRBJ2-2, the V gene TRBV5-8, with TRBD1 matching over 7 bases. From germline, CDR1 is SGHTS and CDR2 YDEGEE. This CDR3 spans 17 amino acids. After removal of 4 bases from V and 3 bases from J, the junction contained 12 bases not matched to a gene.

The V gene is TRBV5-5, the J gene TRBJ2-3, with D possibly matching TRBD2 (6 bases). Trimming shortened V by 5 bases and J by 9 bases, and 16 bases separated the two germline ends. Per germline, CDR1 SGHKS and CDR2 YYEKEE (reference sequence). The length of the CDR3 is 13 residues. DNA for the CDR3: TGTGCCAGCAGACACCGGGACTCCGGCACGCAGTATTTT. The encoded protein is CASRHRDSGTQYF.

V gene TRBV19 combines with J gene TRBJ1-2; D perhaps matches TRBD1 (5 bases). The CDR3 consists of 16 residues. The V and J ends lost 3 bases and 7 bases respectively, with 21 bases between them. Germline V gene data show CDR1 as LNHDA and CDR2 as SQIVND (reference sequence). In DNA form, the CDR3 reads TGTGCCAGTAGTATCCCAGGGCCCTACAGAGGTGGTGGCTACACCTTC. Amino acids: CASSIPGPYRGGGYTF.

This rearrangement joins TRBV11-2 to TRBJ2-7; D is perhaps TRBD1 (5 bases). Germline-derived CDR1 and CDR2 are SGHAT and FQNNGV. The CDR3 is made up of 13 amino acids. The V end was cut by 6 bases, the J end by 5 bases, with 14 bases between. Here the CDR3 reads CASRYQGTHEQYF. The CDR3 nucleotides read TGTGCCAGCAGGTATCAGGGAACACACGAGCAGTACTTC.

This clone has only one observation. J is TRBJ1-2 and V is TRBV13; D uncertain. This CDR3 has 13 residues. V was trimmed by 10 bases and J by 2 bases, leaving 14 bases between them. Germline CDR1 reads PRHDT; CDR2 reads FYEKMQ (reference sequence). CDR3 sequence: CANRAPANYGYTF. Written as DNA, the CDR3 is TGTGCCAACCGGGCCCCAGCCAACTATGGCTACACCTTC.

The genes are TRBV5-1 and TRBJ1-2; 8 bases agree with TRBD1. The trim removed 4 bases at V and 6 bases at J, leaving 11 bases unmatched. This CDR3 spans 15 amino acids. CDR1 is SGHRS, CDR2 YFSETQ, per germline. The DNA of the CDR3 is TGCGCCAGCAGCGTCAACCCGGGACAGGCCAATGGCTACACCTTC. Encoded protein: CASSVNPGQANGYTF.

The chain recombines TRBV24-1 with TRBJ1-5, with D perhaps TRBD1 (5 bases). Germline V lookup: CDR1 KGHDR, CDR2 SFDVKD. Trimming stripped 3 bases from V and 7 bases from J, with 15 bases between. CDR3 length: 15 amino acids. As DNA, the CDR3 is TGTGCCACCAGTGATCCCAGACAGTCGGCGCAGCCCCAGCATTTT. It codes for CATSDPRQSAQPQHF.

This chain connects TRBV5-8 to TRBJ1-5, with 7 bases matching TRBD1. Trimming removed 0 bases from V and 7 bases from J; junction bases left unmatched: 4. The CDR3 extends over 14 amino acids. Germline loops: CDR1 SGHTS, CDR2 YDEGEE. The CDR3 is CASSLGQGGQPQHF. The CDR3 DNA is TGTGCCAGCAGCTTGGGACAGGGAGGACAGCCCCAGCATTTT.

The genes are TRBV30 and TRBJ1-2; D is perhaps TRBD1 (5 bases). Germline values: CDR1 GTSNPN, CDR2 SVGIG (reference sequence). The length of the CDR3 is 14 residues. V was clipped by 0 bases and J by 1 base, with 9 bases between them. The CDR3 is CAWSVHQGNYGYTF. In DNA, the CDR3 is TGTGCCTGGAGTGTACATCAGGGTAACTATGGCTACACCTTC.

V and J are TRBV27 and TRBJ1-2; 7 bases align to TRBD1. The germline gives CDR1 MNHEY, CDR2 SMNVEV (reference sequence). Unmatched junction bases numbered 4, after V lost 2 bases and J lost 4 bases. The CDR3 is 14 amino acids. The CDR3 bases are TGTGCCAGCAGTTTAGACAGGGTATCCTATGGCTACACCTTC. It encodes CASSLDRVSYGYTF.

This sequence joins TRBV28 and TRBJ1-6; D not certain. The CDR3 is 15 amino acids. CDR1 MDHEN and CDR2 SYDVKM come from the germline V gene. The V gene lost 6 bases and the J gene lost 3 bases, with 12 bases spanning the gap. The CDR3 DNA follows: TGTGCCAGCAGCGCTGGACTCTACTATAATTCACCCCTCCACTTT. Protein: CASSAGLYYNSPLHF. The full variable domain, in which reference TRBV28 and TRBJ1-6 provide the parts outside the CDR3, is DVKVTQSSRYLVKRTGEKVFLECVQDMDHENMFWYRQDPGLGLRLIYFSYDVKMKEKGDIPEGYSVSREKKERFSLILESASTNQTSMYLCASSAGLYYNSPLHFGNGTRLTVT.

The CDR3 loop reads CASGLTYFTEAFF. Here the CDR3 DNA reads TGTGCTAGTGGTTTAACATACTTCACTGAAGCTTTCTTT. V and J are TRBV12-5 and TRBJ1-1; D is unclear. Germline V gives CDR1 LGHNT, CDR2 FRNRAP. V lost 3 bases to trimming and J lost 4 bases, with 9 bases between them. The CDR3 is 13 residues long.

The DNA of the CDR3 is TGTGCCAGCAGTTCCCTCGGACAGGGGAAGGACTATGGCTACACCTTC. This sequence encodes CASSSLGQGKDYGYTF. V is TRBV6-6 and J is TRBJ1-2; 9 bases map to TRBD1. With 4 bases clipped from V and 3 bases from J, the junction kept 9 bases outside the gene matches. The CDR3 totals 16 residues. CDR1 is MNHNY, CDR2 SVGAGI, per germline (reference sequence).

V and J are TRBV10-2 and TRBJ2-7; 7 bases agree with TRBD1. CDR1 is WSHSY, CDR2 SAAADI, per germline. This CDR3 spans 14 amino acids. With 0 bases clipped from V and 3 bases from J, the junction kept 2 bases outside the gene matches. This CDR3 reads CASSESWDSYEQYF. CDR3 DNA: TGCGCCAGCAGTGAGTCGTGGGACAGCTACGAGCAGTACTTC.

This rearrangement joins TRBV6-6 to TRBJ1-2, with 7 bases identical to TRBD1. Germline-derived CDR1 and CDR2 are MNHNY and SVGAGI (reference sequence). V dropped 0 bases and J dropped 8; count of bases not matched to a gene: 6. There are 14 residues in the CDR3. DNA for the CDR3: TGTGCCAGCAGTTACTCTGAGGGGGCAGGAGGCTACACCTTC. It specifies CASSYSEGAGGYTF.